The 5 T cell receptor beta chains below come from one sample, sequenced in a study of cytomegalovirus exposure and HLA in healthy donors. The method was immunoSEQ multiplex PCR; TCRdb's version includes in-frame clones alone and lacks a portion of them. The sample lists more than 100,000 clones; roughly 90% were seen once. Material for sequencing was PBMCs. These receptors were taken from a man younger than 40 in good health and CMV-seronegative.

V is TRBV7-2 and J is TRBJ2-1; D possibly corresponds to TRBD1 (6 bases). There are 12 residues in the CDR3. From germline, CDR1 is SGHTA and CDR2 FQGNSA. Trimming stripped 5 bases from V and 15 bases from J, with 17 bases between. CDR3 DNA: TGTGCCAGCAGCCCGACGACAGGAGTCTTGTTCTTC. It is translated as CASSPTTGVLFF.

The genes are TRBV7-9 and TRBJ2-2; TRBD1 matches at 9 bases. The CDR3 is 16 residues long. Germline loops: CDR1 SEHNR, CDR2 FQNEAQ (reference sequence). With 6 bases clipped from V and 1 base from J, the junction kept 6 bases outside the gene matches. The CDR3 protein is CASRRETGGNTGELFF. Written as DNA, the CDR3 is TGTGCCAGCAGGAGGGAGACAGGGGGGAACACCGGGGAGCTGTTTTTT.

The rearrangement joins TRBV7-9 to TRBJ2-1; the D gene is possibly TRBD2 (5 bases). The V end was cut by 6 bases, the J end by 0 bases, with 15 bases between. The CDR3 contains 16 residues. Germline CDR1 SEHNR, CDR2 FQNEAQ (reference sequence). The CDR3 DNA is TGTGCCAGCAGTTCTAGCAGCAAGAGCTCCTACAATGAGCAGTTCTTC. It is translated as CASSSSSKSSYNEQFF.

The V gene is TRBV4-3, the J gene TRBJ2-7; 7 positions match TRBD1. The CDR3 runs to 14 residues. Trimming removed 1 base from V and 2 bases from J; junction bases left unmatched: 2. The germline V gene encodes CDR1 LGHNA and CDR2 YSLEER. The CDR3 is CASSQGQGTYEQYF. CDR3 in DNA: TGCGCCAGCAGCCAAGGACAGGGAACCTACGAGCAGTACTTC.

The table lists this clone with a count of one. The rearrangement links TRBV9 to TRBJ2-2, with D possibly matching TRBD1 (5 bases). Trimming left V 4 bases short and J 5 bases short, with 18 bases between. In germline, CDR1 is SGDLS, CDR2 YYNGEE. The CDR3 is 16 residues long. CDR3 loop: CASSTRDSFGTGELFF. CDR3 nucleotide sequence: TGTGCCAGCAGCACAAGAGACAGTTTTGGGACCGGGGAGCTGTTTTTT. The variable domain in full, completed from reference TRBV9 and TRBJ2-2, reads DSGVTQTPKHLITATGQRVTLRCSPRSGDLSVYWYQQSLDQGLQFLIQYYNGEERAKGNILERFSAQQFPDLHSELNLSSLELGDSALYFCASSTRDSFGTGELFFGEGSRLTVL.